Below, 4 T cell receptor beta chains from the same sample are listed, as sequenced in a study of CD8 T cell repertoires and HIV-1 epitope variants. These receptors have no identified antigens. This table comes from immunoSEQ multiplex PCR, and its TCRdb copy is limited to in-frame clones, with some not included. In the table there are about 4,500 clones, roughly 70% of which are singletons. Sequencing was performed on cultured CD8+ T cells derived from PBMCs. These TCRs come from a male donor with HIV.

The gene calls are TRBV28 and TRBJ2-3, with D perhaps TRBD1 (6 bases). V was pared by 4 bases and J by 4 bases, with 9 bases between. CDR1 is MDHEN, CDR2 SYDVKM, per germline. CDR3 length equals 13 residues. The CDR3 DNA is TGTGCCAGCAGTTGGACAGCCGCAGATACGCAGTATTTT. It specifies CASSWTAADTQYF.

The chain uses TRBV4-2 and TRBJ2-2, with 7 bases identical to TRBD2. V shed 0 bases, J shed 1 base, and the junction held 2 bases outside the gene matches. CDR1 and CDR2 (germline): LGHNA, YNFKEQ. The CDR3 is 16 residues long. The CDR3 reads CASSQDPSGNTGELFF. The CDR3, as DNA: TGTGCCAGCAGCCAAGATCCTAGCGGGAACACCGGGGAGCTGTTTTTT.

This chain connects TRBV29-1 to TRBJ2-1; 11 bases map to TRBD2. This CDR3 has 15 residues. V shed 5 bases, J shed 6 bases, and the junction held 9 bases outside the gene matches. CDR1 SQVTM and CDR2 ANQGSEA come from the germline V gene. CDR3 in DNA: TGCAGCGTTCGTCAACTAGCGGGAGTGGGCAATGAGCAGTTCTTC. Encoded protein: CSVRQLAGVGNEQFF.

The J gene is TRBJ2-3, the V gene TRBV6-9, with D possibly TRBD2 on 5 matching bases. CDR3 length: 14 amino acids. V lost 5 bases and J lost 8, with 17 bases in between. CDR1 and CDR2 from the germline V gene are MNHGY and SVAAGI. In DNA form, the CDR3 reads TGTGCCAGCAGTCCTGGACTGAGAGACGGTACGCAGTATTTT. Its protein product is CASSPGLRDGTQYF.